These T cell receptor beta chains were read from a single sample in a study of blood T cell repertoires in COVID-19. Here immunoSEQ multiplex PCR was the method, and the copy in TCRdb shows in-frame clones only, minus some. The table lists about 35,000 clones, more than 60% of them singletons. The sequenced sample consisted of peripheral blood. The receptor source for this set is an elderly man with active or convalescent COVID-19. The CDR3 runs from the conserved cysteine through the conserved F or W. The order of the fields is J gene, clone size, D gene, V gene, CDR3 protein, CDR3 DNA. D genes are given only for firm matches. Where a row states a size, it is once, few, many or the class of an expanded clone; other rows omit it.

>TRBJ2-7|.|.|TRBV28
CASKQMWGPSSYEQYF
TGTGCCAGCAAGCAAATGTGGGGCCCTAGCTCCTACGAGCAGTACTTC
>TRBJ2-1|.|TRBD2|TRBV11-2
CASSGSGGPNEQFF
TGTGCCAGCAGCGGTAGCGGGGGCCCTAATGAGCAGTTCTTC
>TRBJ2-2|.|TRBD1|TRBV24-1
CATRDRRETGELFF
TGTGCCACCAGGGACAGGCGAGAGACCGGGGAGCTGTTTTTT
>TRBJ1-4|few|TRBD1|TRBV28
CATADRVFAREKLFF
TGTGCCACCGCGGACAGGGTTTTTGCACGGGAAAAACTGTTTTTT
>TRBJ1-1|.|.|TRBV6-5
CASSYSWGPEAFF
TGTGCCAGCAGTTACAGCTGGGGGCCTGAAGCTTTCTTT
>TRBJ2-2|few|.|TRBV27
CASSFRGQMVNGELFF
TGTGCCAGCAGTTTTAGGGGCCAGATGGTGAACGGGGAGCTGTTTTTT
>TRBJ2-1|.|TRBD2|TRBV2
CASSVGSGSYNEQFF
TGTGCCAGCAGTGTTGGTAGCGGGAGCTACAATGAGCAGTTCTTC
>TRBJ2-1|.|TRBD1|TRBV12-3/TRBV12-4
CASSSGQYEQFF
TGTGCCAGCAGTTCGGGACAGTATGAGCAGTTCTTC
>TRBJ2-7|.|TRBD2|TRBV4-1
CASSQAWRLAGVVSYEQYF
TGCGCCAGCAGCCAAGCATGGCGACTAGCGGGAGTAGTGTCCTACGAGCAGTACTTC
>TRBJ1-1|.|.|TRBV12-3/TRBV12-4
CASSRQNTEAFF
TGTGCCAGCAGCAGACAGAACACTGAAGCTTTCTTT
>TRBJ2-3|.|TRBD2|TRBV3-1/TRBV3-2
CASSPYLTSGSADTQYF
TGTGCCAGCAGCCCATACCTGACTAGCGGGAGTGCAGATACGCAGTATTTT
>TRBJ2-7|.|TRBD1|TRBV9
CASSVGAGTGGASEQYF
TGTGCCAGCAGCGTAGGAGCCGGGACAGGGGGTGCCTCCGAGCAGTACTTC
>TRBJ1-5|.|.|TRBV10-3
CAISVSGGGFSGPQHF
TGTGCCATCAGTGTGTCGGGGGGGGGTTTCTCAGGGCCCCAGCATTTT
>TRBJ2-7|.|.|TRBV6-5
CASSNSYEQYF
TGTGCCAGCAGCAACTCCTACGAGCAGTACTTC
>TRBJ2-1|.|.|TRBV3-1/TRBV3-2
CASSQVSVEQFF
TGTGCCAGCAGCCAAGTTTCGGTAGAGCAGTTCTTC
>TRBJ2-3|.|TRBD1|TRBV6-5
CATMIPGQGDTQYF
TGTGCCACCATGATACCGGGACAGGGGGATACGCAGTATTTT
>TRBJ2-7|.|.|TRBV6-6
CASSYRGEQYF
TGTGCCAGCAGTTACAGGGGCGAGCAGTACTTC
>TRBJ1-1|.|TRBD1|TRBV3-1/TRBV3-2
CASSRQGGMNTEAFF
TGTGCCAGCAGCCGACAGGGGGGGATGAACACTGAAGCTTTCTTT
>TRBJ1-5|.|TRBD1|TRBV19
CASTPGQGTSNQPQHF
TGTGCCAGCACTCCGGGACAGGGGACTAGCAATCAGCCCCAGCATTTT
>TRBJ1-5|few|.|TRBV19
CASSISFARNSNQPQHF
TGTGCCAGTAGTATATCGTTTGCCAGGAATAGCAATCAGCCCCAGCATTTT
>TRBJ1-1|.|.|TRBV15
CATSRKQLATAEAFF
TGTGCCACCAGCAGAAAACAGCTTGCTACGGCTGAAGCTTTCTTT
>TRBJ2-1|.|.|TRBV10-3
CAISDFSGNEQFF
TGTGCCATCAGTGATTTTTCGGGCAATGAGCAGTTCTTC
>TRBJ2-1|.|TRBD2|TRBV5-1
CASSSERGAYNEQFF
TGCGCCAGCAGCAGCGAGCGGGGAGCCTACAATGAGCAGTTCTTC
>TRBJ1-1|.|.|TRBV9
CASNAGMNTEAFF
TGTGCCAGCAACGCGGGGATGAACACTGAAGCTTTCTTT
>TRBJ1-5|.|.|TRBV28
CASTSHGRRVQPQHF
TGTGCCAGCACCTCCCACGGGAGGCGGGTTCAGCCCCAGCATTTT
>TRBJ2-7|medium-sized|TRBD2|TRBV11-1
CASSLDEGRAYEQYF
TGTGCCAGCAGCTTAGATGAGGGGAGGGCCTACGAGCAGTACTTC
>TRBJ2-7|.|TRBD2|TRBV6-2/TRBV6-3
CASSYGTSFHEQYF
TGTGCCAGCAGTTACGGGACTAGTTTCCACGAGCAGTACTTC
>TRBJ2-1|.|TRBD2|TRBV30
CAWSGRTRSPYEQFF
TGTGCCTGGAGTGGTCGGACTAGGTCTCCCTATGAGCAGTTCTTC
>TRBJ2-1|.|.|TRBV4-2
CASSRQGYEQFF
TGTGCCAGCAGCCGCCAGGGCTATGAGCAGTTCTTC
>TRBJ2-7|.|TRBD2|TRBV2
CASSPGTSGLSYEQYF
TGTGCCAGCAGTCCCGGGACTAGCGGACTCTCCTACGAGCAGTACTTC
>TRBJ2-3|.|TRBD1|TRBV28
CASSFPYTGGNTDTQYF
TGTGCCAGCAGTTTCCCTTATACAGGGGGTAATACAGATACGCAGTATTTT
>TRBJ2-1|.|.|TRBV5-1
CASSLVEPSNEQFF
TGCGCCAGCAGCTTGGTAGAACCGTCAAATGAGCAGTTCTTC
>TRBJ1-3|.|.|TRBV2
CASSRDSSGNTIYF
TGTGCCAGCAGTCGGGATAGCTCTGGAAACACCATATATTTT
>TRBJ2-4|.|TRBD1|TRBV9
CASSPGQGVKNIQYF
TGTGCCAGCAGCCCCGGACAGGGTGTCAAAAACATTCAGTACTTC
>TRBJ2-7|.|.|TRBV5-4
CASSLAGYWETDLEQYF
TGTGCCAGCAGCTTGGCCGGATATTGGGAGACTGACCTCGAGCAGTACTTC
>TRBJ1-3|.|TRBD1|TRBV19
CASSDRVGNTIYF
TGTGCCAGTAGCGACAGGGTTGGAAACACCATATATTTT
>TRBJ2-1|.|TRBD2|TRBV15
CATSSGLAVNNEQFF
TGTGCCACCAGCAGCGGACTAGCGGTAAACAATGAGCAGTTCTTC
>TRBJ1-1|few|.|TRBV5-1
CASSSGVSGHHTEAFF
TGCGCCAGCAGCTCGGGGGTCTCCGGACACCACACTGAAGCTTTCTTT
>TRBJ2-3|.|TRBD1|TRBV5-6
CASSPQTGLDTDTQYF
TGTGCCAGCAGCCCGCAGACAGGGCTAGACACAGATACGCAGTATTTT
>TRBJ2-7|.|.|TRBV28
CASHTSGSIANEQYF
TGTGCCAGCCATACATCCGGGAGTATCGCGAACGAGCAGTACTTC